This T cell receptor (beta chain) originates from a study of cytomegalovirus exposure and HLA in healthy donors. Study-wide findings and caveats: An analysis that was carried out later associated 16,951 TCR beta sequences with HLA alleles at 0.05 false discovery rate. The study flagged around 150 TCR beta chains as cytomegalovirus-associated. Published work reported that the classifier diagnosed cytomegalovirus status with high specificity and sensitivity.

Remarks on this clone: Its antigen is undetermined.

V trimming: 4 bases; J trimming: 4 bases; junction bases outside the gene matches: 7. CDR3 size: 14 residues. The germline V gene encodes CDR1 SGHRS and CDR2 YFSETQ. Amplification used 60 Vbeta primers and 13 Jbeta primers. Profiling relied on immunoSEQ multiplex PCR, and the TCRdb table lists in-frame clones only, not all of them. The repertoire holds 150,000 to 200,000 clones, with 65% to 70% as singletons. The sample was PBMCs. The receptor was isolated from a woman under 30 in good health and CMV-seropositive. The V call is TRBV5-1, the J call TRBJ2-7; 8 bases fit TRBD1. CDR3 sequence reads: CASSITGQEYEQYF. DNA for the CDR3: TGCGCCAGCAGCATTACGGGACAGGAATACGAGCAGTACTTC.